These T cell receptor beta chains were read from a single sample in a study of blood T cell repertoires in COVID-19. Clones were read by immunoSEQ multiplex PCR, and TCRdb kept only the in-frame ones, dropping some. There are approximately 230,000 clones in the sample; approximately 90% occur only once, and 1.5% to 2% lies in the top ten. The sample consisted of PBMCs or T cells enriched from blood (not recorded which). Receptors originate from a woman aged 18-29 years who had recovered from COVID-19. The CDR3 runs from the conserved cysteine through the conserved F or W. D genes are given only for firm matches. The size field is filled for only some rows; it gives once, few, many or a size class.

CDR3 | DNA | J | size | V | D
CASSLMIRQPQHF | TGTGCCAGCAGTTTAATGATCAGGCAGCCCCAGCATTTT | TRBJ1-5 | NA | TRBV28 | NA
CASSSDGGTNTIYF | TGTGCCAGCAGCTCAGACGGAGGGACGAACACCATATATTTT | TRBJ1-3 | NA | TRBV11-3 | NA
CASSKSGQGQETQYF | TGTGCCAGCAGTAAATCGGGACAGGGCCAAGAGACCCAGTACTTC | TRBJ2-5 | NA | TRBV6-5 | TRBD1
CASSLDPGNSRCEQYF | TGTGCCAGCAGCTTAGATCCGGGGAATTCTCGTTGCGAGCAGTACTTC | TRBJ2-7 | once | TRBV11-3 | NA
CASSPGQLYEQYF | TGTGCCAGCAGTCCGGGACAGCTTTACGAGCAGTACTTC | TRBJ2-7 | NA | TRBV28 | TRBD1
CASGNSRLQAFF | TGTGCTAGTGGGAATAGTCGTCTTCAAGCTTTCTTT | TRBJ1-1 | NA | TRBV12-5 | NA
CASSVELRDPNSPLHF | TGTGCCAGCAGCGTTGAATTGCGGGATCCTAATTCACCCCTCCACTTT | TRBJ1-6 | once | TRBV9 | NA
CASSQQGQGTDTQYF | TGTGCCAGCAGCCAACAGGGACAGGGGACAGATACGCAGTATTTT | TRBJ2-3 | NA | TRBV5-5 | TRBD1
CASSPGQGAYGYTF | TGTGCCAGCAGCCCCGGACAGGGGGCGTATGGCTACACCTTC | TRBJ1-2 | few | TRBV9 | TRBD1
CASSGLAGGTDTQYF | TGTGCCAGCAGCGGACTAGCGGGAGGCACAGATACGCAGTATTTT | TRBJ2-3 | NA | TRBV2 | TRBD2
CSALSRDSYEQYF | TGCAGCGCCCTCAGTCGGGATTCATACGAGCAGTACTTC | TRBJ2-7 | NA | TRBV29-1 | NA
CASSQVTSGRTPEQFF | TGTGCCAGCAGCCAAGTTACTAGCGGGAGAACCCCTGAGCAGTTCTTC | TRBJ2-1 | NA | TRBV14 | TRBD2
CASSLGRGNSKSSYNEQFF | TGTGCCAGCAGCTTAGGCAGGGGAAATTCCAAGAGCTCCTACAATGAGCAGTTCTTC | TRBJ2-1 | NA | TRBV5-5 | NA
CAISLTGTAGYTF | TGTGCCATCAGTTTAACAGGGACGGCTGGCTACACCTTC | TRBJ1-2 | NA | TRBV10-3 | NA
CASSQGVLPGYTEAFF | TGCGCCAGCAGCCAAGGTGTACTCCCAGGGTATACTGAAGCTTTCTTT | TRBJ1-1 | NA | TRBV4-1 | NA
CASSTQGDTEAFF | TGCGCCAGCAGCACACAGGGGGACACTGAAGCTTTCTTT | TRBJ1-1 | NA | TRBV5-1 | TRBD1
CASSRTSGGAKTYEQYF | TGTGCCAGCAGCCGGACTAGCGGGGGGGCTAAGACCTACGAGCAGTACTTC | TRBJ2-7 | NA | TRBV7-2 | TRBD2
CASSLRGGPNEQFF | TGTGCCAGCAGTTTGAGGGGGGGCCCCAATGAGCAGTTCTTC | TRBJ2-1 | NA | TRBV6-5 | NA
CAGEELHTEAFF | TGCGCAGGTGAGGAGTTACACACTGAAGCTTTCTTT | TRBJ1-1 | NA | TRBV23-1 | NA
CASSLGTGYVEQYF | TGTGCCAGCAGCTTAGGGACAGGGTACGTCGAGCAGTACTTC | TRBJ2-7 | NA | TRBV11-1 | TRBD1
CASTTSGFGNTEAFF | TGTGCCAGCACCACCTCAGGCTTCGGGAACACTGAAGCTTTCTTT | TRBJ1-1 | NA | TRBV28 | NA
CASSRQGAGRLNTEAFF | TGCGCCAGCAGTCGACAAGGGGCGGGGAGATTGAACACTGAAGCTTTCTTT | TRBJ1-1 | NA | TRBV23-1 | NA
CASSLGRTGFTEAFF | TGTGCCAGCTCGTTAGGGCGGACAGGGTTCACTGAAGCTTTCTTT | TRBJ1-1 | NA | TRBV18 | TRBD1
CASSLQGTSVGNTIYF | TGTGCCAGCAGCTTACAGGGAACTTCGGTGGGAAACACCATATATTTT | TRBJ1-3 | NA | TRBV7-9 | NA
CASSSQTLRGETQYF | TGCGCCAGCAGCTCCCAGACCCTAAGAGGAGAGACCCAGTACTTC | TRBJ2-5 | few | TRBV5-1 | NA
CASSYRVLRYTF | TGTGCCAGCAGTTACAGGGTGTTGCGCTACACCTTC | TRBJ1-2 | NA | TRBV28 | NA
CASRGGTGLSGELFF | TGTGCCAGCAGGGGAGGGACAGGGTTATCCGGGGAGCTGTTTTTT | TRBJ2-2 | NA | TRBV6-5 | TRBD1
CASSYGQNQAYEQYF | TGTGCCAGCAGCTACGGACAGAACCAAGCCTACGAGCAGTACTTC | TRBJ2-7 | NA | TRBV7-9 | NA
CASSQWPGNTEAFF | TGTGCCAGCAGCCAATGGCCGGGGAACACTGAAGCTTTCTTT | TRBJ1-1 | NA | TRBV16 | NA
CASDVSGGNTGELFF | TGTGCTAGTGACGTTAGCGGGGGGAACACCGGGGAGCTGTTTTTT | TRBJ2-2 | NA | TRBV12-5 | TRBD2
CASSPRTPPTGELFF | TGTGCCAGCAGTCCCCGGACACCACCCACCGGGGAGCTGTTTTTT | TRBJ2-2 | once | TRBV28 | NA
CASSGGTGPTSTDTQYF | TGTGCCAGCAGCGGCGGGACAGGCCCGACTAGCACAGATACGCAGTATTTT | TRBJ2-3 | NA | TRBV5-4 | TRBD1
CASRSGTGRYTQYF | TGTGCCAGCAGGAGCGGGACAGGAAGGTATACCCAGTACTTC | TRBJ2-5 | NA | TRBV11-2 | NA
CASSLGTGASTDTQYF | TGTGCCAGCAGCTTAGGGACAGGCGCTAGCACAGATACGCAGTATTTT | TRBJ2-3 | NA | TRBV7-8 | TRBD1
CASSSGVNGVNTEAFF | TGTGCCAGCTCATCAGGGGTCAATGGGGTGAACACTGAAGCTTTCTTT | TRBJ1-1 | NA | TRBV18 | NA
CASGERYGYTF | TGTGCCAGCGGCGAGAGGTATGGCTACACCTTC | TRBJ1-2 | NA | TRBV12-3/TRBV12-4 | NA
CASSQVGEEETQYF | TGCGCCAGCAGCCAAGTTGGGGAGGAAGAGACCCAGTACTTC | TRBJ2-5 | NA | TRBV4-1 | NA
CASSQEQGGYGYTF | TGCGCCAGCAGCCAAGAGCAGGGGGGCTATGGCTACACCTTC | TRBJ1-2 | NA | TRBV4-1 | TRBD1
CSARETRMEFF | TGCAGTGCTAGGGAAACTAGGATGGAGTTCTTC | TRBJ2-1 | NA | TRBV20-1 | NA
CASSLRRDRGYEQYF | TGCGCCAGCAGCTTGCGCCGGGACAGGGGCTACGAGCAGTACTTC | TRBJ2-7 | NA | TRBV5-1 | TRBD1
CASSYTGDQPQHF | TGTGCCAGCAGTTACACGGGGGATCAGCCCCAGCATTTT | TRBJ1-5 | NA | TRBV6-5 | NA
CASSPRMGSSGNTIYF | TGTGCCAGCTCACCCAGGATGGGCAGCTCTGGAAACACCATATATTTT | TRBJ1-3 | NA | TRBV18 | NA
CASSLEGTGTRF | TGTGCCAGCAGCTTGGAGGGGACAGGGACTAGGTTT | TRBJ1-1 | NA | TRBV11-2 | TRBD1
CASSVEERGTTDTQYF | TGTGCCAGCAGCGTAGAAGAGCGGGGGACCACAGATACGCAGTATTTT | TRBJ2-3 | NA | TRBV9 | TRBD2
CASSLAGYSNQPQHF | TGCGCCAGCAGCTTGGCAGGCTATAGCAATCAGCCCCAGCATTTT | TRBJ1-5 | NA | TRBV5-1 | NA
CASSDTGGSTDTQYF | TGCGCCAGCAGTGATACGGGGGGATCTACAGATACGCAGTATTTT | TRBJ2-3 | NA | TRBV10-1 | TRBD2
CSVPGLGDGYTF | TGCAGCGTCCCGGGCCTCGGGGATGGCTACACCTTC | TRBJ1-2 | NA | TRBV29-1 | NA
CASSVIGGTSGSRDPGELFF | TGTGCCAGCAGCGTCATTGGAGGGACTAGCGGGAGTCGGGATCCCGGGGAGCTGTTTTTT | TRBJ2-2 | NA | TRBV7-3 | TRBD2
CASSLDGLGTVGNTIYF | TGTGCCAGCAGCTTAGATGGACTCGGGACAGTTGGAAACACCATATATTTT | TRBJ1-3 | once | TRBV11-3 | TRBD1
CASSLETGNGYTF | TGCGCCAGCAGCCTCGAGACAGGGAATGGCTACACCTTC | TRBJ1-2 | NA | TRBV5-1 | TRBD1
CASTRDISVRAKNIQYF | TGTGCCAGCACCCGGGACATATCGGTCCGAGCCAAAAACATTCAGTACTTC | TRBJ2-4 | once | TRBV2 | NA
CASSPLSGTGDGYTF | TGTGCCAGCTCACCACTTTCCGGGACAGGGGATGGCTACACCTTC | TRBJ1-2 | NA | TRBV18 | TRBD1
CASRRGETQYF | TGTGCCAGCAGGCGGGGGGAGACCCAGTACTTC | TRBJ2-5 | NA | TRBV3-1/TRBV3-2 | TRBD2
CASTPGGSETQYF | TGTGCCAGCACCCCGGGGGGGAGCGAGACCCAGTACTTC | TRBJ2-5 | NA | TRBV12-3/TRBV12-4 | TRBD2
CASSQTGVTKEKLFF | TGTGCCAGCAGCCAGACGGGGGTGACCAAGGAAAAACTGTTTTTT | TRBJ1-4 | NA | TRBV3-1/TRBV3-2 | NA
CASSEGASGFRETQYF | TGTGCCAGCAGTGAAGGCGCTAGCGGGTTTCGAGAGACCCAGTACTTC | TRBJ2-5 | NA | TRBV2 | TRBD2
CASSLSRDTAYEQYF | TGTGCCAGCAGCTTGAGCCGGGACACTGCCTACGAGCAGTACTTC | TRBJ2-7 | NA | TRBV5-5 | NA
CASSLETATYEQYF | TGTGCCAGCAGCTTAGAGACAGCAACCTACGAGCAGTACTTC | TRBJ2-7 | NA | TRBV7-8 | NA
CASSRYPAASGAEQYF | TGTGCCAGCAGCCGTTATCCGGCGGCTAGCGGGGCCGAGCAGTACTTC | TRBJ2-7 | NA | TRBV7-9 | TRBD2
CASSIRGRPQYNEQFF | TGTGCCAGTAGTATCCGAGGGAGGCCTCAATACAATGAGCAGTTCTTC | TRBJ2-1 | NA | TRBV19 | NA